This T cell receptor beta chain was captured in a study of control samples from healthy donors and cancer patients. The CDR3 covers 13 residues. The ends were cut back, 2 bases at V and 2 bases at J, with 7 bases in the middle. Germline assignment: CDR1 SGHNT and CDR2 YYREEE (reference sequence). The method was immunoSEQ multiplex PCR; TCRdb's version includes in-frame clones alone and lacks a portion of them. Of around 82,000 clones listed, around 87% were seen once; the top ten hold 15% to 25%. Sequencing used blood. The chain couples TRBV5-4 to TRBJ2-5, with D unresolved. The source is a man aged 50 to 60 in good health. The CDR3 sequence is CASSFAGQETQYF. CDR3 sequence (DNA): TGTGCCAGCAGCTTCGCAGGACAAGAGACCCAGTACTTC.